This T cell receptor beta chain was retrieved from a study of spatial heterogeneity in lung cancer. TCRdb re-analysed the 5' RACE reads in MiXCR, keeping a single row per CDR3 protein. The table shows around 6,000 distinct CDR3 sequences, with roughly 8% occurring only once. Germline V gene data show CDR1 as LNHNV and CDR2 as YYDKDF (reference sequence). Between the trimmed V and J ends, which lost 3 bases and 1 base, there was a span of 9 bases. This CDR3 contains 14 residues. Sample time point: sample taken at primary tumor resection. The donor group consisted of 55 to 85 patients who had untreated, early-stage non-small cell lung cancer. This clonotype is medium-sized (0.01 to 0.1%).

The specimen was normal lung tissue next to the tumor, collected at surgery. The rearrangement joins TRBV15 to TRBJ1-1, with TRBD1 as a possible D gene (5 bases). The sequence was obtained from a female donor with early-stage non-small cell lung cancer. CDR3 DNA sequence: TGTGCCACCAGCAGGACAGTGGGGAACACTGAAGCTTTCTTT. Translation gives CATSRTVGNTEAFF.